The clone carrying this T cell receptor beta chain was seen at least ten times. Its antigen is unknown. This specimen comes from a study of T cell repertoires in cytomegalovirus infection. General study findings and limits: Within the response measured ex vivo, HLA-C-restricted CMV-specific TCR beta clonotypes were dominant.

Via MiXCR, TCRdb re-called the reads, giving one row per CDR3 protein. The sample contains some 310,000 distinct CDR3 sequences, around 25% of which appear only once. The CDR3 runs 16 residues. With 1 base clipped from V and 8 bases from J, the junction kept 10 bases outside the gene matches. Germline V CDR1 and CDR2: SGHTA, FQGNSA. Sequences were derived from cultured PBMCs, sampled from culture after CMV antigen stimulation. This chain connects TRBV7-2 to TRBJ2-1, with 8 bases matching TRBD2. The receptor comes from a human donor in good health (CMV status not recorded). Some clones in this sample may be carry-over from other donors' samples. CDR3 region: CASSLDGSGNFDEQFF. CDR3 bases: TGTGCCAGCAGCTTAGATGGTAGCGGGAATTTCGATGAGCAGTTCTTC.